Listed here are 9 T cell receptor beta chains from one sample, sequenced in a study of shared clonotypes between healthy human individuals. Only CD45RO-negative cells positively selected for CCR7 counted as naive CD8 cells, so terminally differentiated effector memory CD45RA+ cells were excluded. The data were produced by immunoSEQ multiplex PCR, yet TCRdb's version contains in-frame clones alone and is incomplete. Found here are 1.5 million to 2.5 million clones, roughly 95% of them singletons; the top ten hold 1% to 1.5%. The sample consisted of naive CD8+ T cells sorted from blood. The receptors come from a man aged 18 to 30 in good health.

The sample holds one count of this clone. At the DNA level, this CDR3 is encoded by other sequences in the same sample as well. The chain uses TRBV28 and TRBJ1-1, with 7 bases fitting TRBD1. Germline CDR1 reads MDHEN; CDR2 reads SYDVKM. V shed 6 bases and J 0 bases; nucleotides not matched to a gene: 7. This CDR3 is 15 amino acids long. This chain's CDR3 is CASRARDRLNTEAFF. The CDR3 DNA follows: TGTGCCAGCAGGGCCAGGGACAGATTGAACACTGAAGCTTTCTTT.

The J gene is TRBJ2-7, the V gene TRBV11-2; 7 positions match TRBD1. Trimming removed 5 bases from V and 2 bases from J; junction bases left unmatched: 12. This CDR3 is built from 16 residues. Germline CDR1 reads SGHAT; CDR2 reads FQNNGV. CDR3: CASSLISGQIAYEQYF. The CDR3 DNA is TGTGCCAGCAGCCTAATTTCGGGACAGATAGCCTACGAGCAGTACTTC.

The gene calls are TRBV5-6 and TRBJ1-2, with 8 bases fitting TRBD1. The CDR3 has 13 residues. Germline assignment: CDR1 SGHDT and CDR2 YYEEEE. The junction had 4 bases not matched to a gene; V was cut back by 5 bases and J by 4 bases. The CDR3 DNA sequence: TGTGCCAGCAGATCCACAGGGGGCTATGGCTACACCTTC. As protein: CASRSTGGYGYTF.

J is TRBJ1-3 and V is TRBV9; TRBD1 matches 7 bases. The CDR3 covers 16 residues. The junction had 7 bases not matched to a gene; V was cut back by 1 base and J by 3 bases. The germline gives CDR1 SGDLS, CDR2 YYNGEE. CDR3 in amino acids: CASSVLQQGYGNTIYF. The CDR3 DNA reads as TGTGCCAGCAGCGTATTGCAACAGGGGTATGGAAACACCATATATTTT.

This clone was seen only once. The rearrangement uses TRBV28 and TRBJ2-6; D not certain. Germline V gene sequence: CDR1 MDHEN, CDR2 SYDVKM. Trimming shortened V by 4 bases and J by 4 bases, and 11 bases separated the two germline ends. This CDR3 is built from 15 residues. The chain's CDR3 is CASSSVFSGANVLTF. The DNA for the CDR3 is TGTGCCAGCAGTTCGGTGTTCTCGGGGGCCAACGTCCTGACTTTC.

V is TRBV2 and J is TRBJ1-1; D gene ambiguous. V lost 7 bases to trimming and J lost 1 base, with 10 bases between them. The CDR3 length is 13 residues. Germline CDR1 reads SNHLY; CDR2 reads FYNNEI. CDR3: CASIHDSNTEAFF. The CDR3 DNA is TGTGCCAGCATACACGATTCGAACACTGAAGCTTTCTTT.

In this sample, this clone turned up once. The chain employs TRBV27 and TRBJ1-1; TRBD1 matches 7 bases. V gave up 4 bases and J gave up 7 bases; unmatched junction bases: 12. CDR1 is MNHEY and CDR2 is SMNVEV in the germline V gene (reference sequence). This CDR3 is built from 15 residues. The CDR3 sequence is CASSSPTTGIDEAFF. For the CDR3, the DNA is TGTGCCAGCAGTTCGCCAACGACAGGGATCGATGAAGCTTTCTTT.

In regard to this clone: Other DNA sequences of this sample code for an identical CDR3. The gene calls are TRBV30 and TRBJ2-2; D is uncertain. Trimming cost V 0 bases and J 6 bases, with 5 bases left between them. The CDR3 sequence is 12 residues long. Germline V gene sequence: CDR1 GTSNPN, CDR2 SVGIG (reference sequence). CDR3 in DNA: TGTGCCTGGAGTGTATCCGCCGGGGAGCTGTTTTTT. Protein sequence: CAWSVSAGELFF.

This chain uses TRBV5-6 with TRBJ1-4; the match to TRBD1 covers 9 bases. J was trimmed by 7 bases and V by 4 bases; bases with no gene match: 8. The CDR3 extends over 15 amino acids. The V gene's germline CDR1 is SGHDT and CDR2 YYEEEE. DNA of the CDR3: TGTGCCAGCAGCGCGGGGGGACAGGGAGGTGAAAAACTGTTTTTT. Encoded protein: CASSAGGQGGEKLFF.